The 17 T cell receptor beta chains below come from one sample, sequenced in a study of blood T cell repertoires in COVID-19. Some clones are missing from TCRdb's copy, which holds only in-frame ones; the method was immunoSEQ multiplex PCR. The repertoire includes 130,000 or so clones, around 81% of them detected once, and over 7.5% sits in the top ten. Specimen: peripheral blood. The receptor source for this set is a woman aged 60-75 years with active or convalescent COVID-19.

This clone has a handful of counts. CDR3 in DNA: TGTGCCAGCAGCAAGGACAGTTACACAACTAATGAAAAACTGTTTTTT. It specifies CASSKDSYTTNEKLFF. The rearrangement uses TRBV7-9 and TRBJ1-4, with D perhaps matching TRBD1 (6 bases). The CDR3 extends over 16 amino acids. Trimming shortened V by 5 bases and J by 0 bases, and 13 bases separated the two germline ends. Germline lookup yields CDR1 SEHNR and CDR2 FQNEAQ (reference sequence).

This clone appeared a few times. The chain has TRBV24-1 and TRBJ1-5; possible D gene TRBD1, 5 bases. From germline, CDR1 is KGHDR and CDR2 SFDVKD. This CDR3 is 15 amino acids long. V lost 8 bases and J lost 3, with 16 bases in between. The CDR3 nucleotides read TGTGCCACCAAGGTCGCCCTCAGGGTCAATCAGCCCCAGCATTTT. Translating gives CATKVALRVNQPQHF.

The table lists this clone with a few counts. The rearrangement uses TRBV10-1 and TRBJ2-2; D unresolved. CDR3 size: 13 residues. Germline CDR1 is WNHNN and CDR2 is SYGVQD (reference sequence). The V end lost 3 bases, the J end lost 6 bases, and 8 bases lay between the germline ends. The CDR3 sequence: CASSENSPGELFF. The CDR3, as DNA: TGCGCCAGCAGTGAAAACAGCCCCGGGGAGCTGTTTTTT.

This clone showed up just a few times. The CDR3 here is CASSGSRTGSGNQPQHF. CDR3 DNA: TGTGCCAGCAGTGGGTCCCGGACAGGGTCGGGCAATCAGCCCCAGCATTTT. The V and J genes are TRBV2 and TRBJ1-5; 8 nucleotides match TRBD1. The CDR3 loop spans 17 amino acids. Trimming took 4 bases from V and 2 from J; bases not matched to a gene: 10. CDR1 SNHLY and CDR2 FYNNEI come from the germline V gene.

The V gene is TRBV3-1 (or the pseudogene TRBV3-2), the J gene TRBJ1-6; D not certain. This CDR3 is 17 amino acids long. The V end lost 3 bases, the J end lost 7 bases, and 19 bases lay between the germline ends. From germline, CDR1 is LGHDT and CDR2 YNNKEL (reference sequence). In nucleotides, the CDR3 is TGTGCCAGCAGCCATGAAACTTGGAGGGTGAGAAATTCACCCCTCCACTTT. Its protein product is CASSHETWRVRNSPLHF.

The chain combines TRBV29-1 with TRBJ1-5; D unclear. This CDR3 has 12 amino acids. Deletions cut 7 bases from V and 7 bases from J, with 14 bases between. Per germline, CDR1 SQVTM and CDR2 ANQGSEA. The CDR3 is CSGQWEGQPQHF. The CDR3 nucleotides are TGCAGCGGGCAGTGGGAGGGCCAGCCCCAGCATTTT.

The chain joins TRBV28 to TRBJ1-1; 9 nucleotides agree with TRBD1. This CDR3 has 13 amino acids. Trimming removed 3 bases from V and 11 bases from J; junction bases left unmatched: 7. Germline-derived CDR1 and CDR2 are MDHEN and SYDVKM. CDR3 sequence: CASSLVVDRGAFF. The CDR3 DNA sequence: TGTGCCAGCAGTTTGGTGGTCGACAGGGGGGCTTTCTTT.

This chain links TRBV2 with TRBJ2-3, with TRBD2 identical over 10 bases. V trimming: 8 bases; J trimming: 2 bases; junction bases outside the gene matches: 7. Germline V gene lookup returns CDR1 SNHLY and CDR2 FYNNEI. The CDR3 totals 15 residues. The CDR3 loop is CASVLGLAYTDTQYF. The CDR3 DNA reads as TGTGCCAGCGTACTGGGACTAGCGTACACAGATACGCAGTATTTT.

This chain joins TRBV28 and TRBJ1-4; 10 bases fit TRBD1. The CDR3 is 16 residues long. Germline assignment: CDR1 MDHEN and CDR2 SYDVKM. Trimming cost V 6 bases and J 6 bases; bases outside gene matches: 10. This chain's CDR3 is CASRKRVGQGYEKLFF. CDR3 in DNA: TGTGCCAGCAGAAAAAGAGTGGGACAGGGGTATGAAAAACTGTTTTTT.

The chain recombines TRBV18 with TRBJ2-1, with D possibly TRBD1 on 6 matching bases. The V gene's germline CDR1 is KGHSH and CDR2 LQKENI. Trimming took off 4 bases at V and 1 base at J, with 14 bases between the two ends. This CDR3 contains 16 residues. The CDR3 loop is CASSLGAPGSYNEQFF. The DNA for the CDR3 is TGTGCCAGCTCACTGGGGGCCCCGGGGTCCTACAATGAGCAGTTCTTC.

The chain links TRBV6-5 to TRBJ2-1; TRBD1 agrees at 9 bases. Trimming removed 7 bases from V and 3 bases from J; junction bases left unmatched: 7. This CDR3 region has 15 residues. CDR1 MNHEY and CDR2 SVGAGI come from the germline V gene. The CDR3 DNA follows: TGTGCCAGCACGAAGGACAGGGGCGACTACAATGAGCAGTTCTTC. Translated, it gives CASTKDRGDYNEQFF.

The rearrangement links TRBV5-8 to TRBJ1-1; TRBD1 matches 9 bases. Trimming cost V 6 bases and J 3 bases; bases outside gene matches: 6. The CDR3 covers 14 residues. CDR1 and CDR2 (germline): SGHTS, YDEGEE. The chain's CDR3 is CASTQGQGDTEAFF. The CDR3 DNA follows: TGTGCCAGCACCCAGGGACAGGGCGACACTGAAGCTTTCTTT.

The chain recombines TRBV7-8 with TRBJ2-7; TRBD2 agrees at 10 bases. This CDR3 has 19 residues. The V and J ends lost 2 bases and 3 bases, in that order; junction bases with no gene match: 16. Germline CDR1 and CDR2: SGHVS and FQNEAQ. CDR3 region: CASSLKVPGGTSGNYEQYV. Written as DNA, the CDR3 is TGTGCCAGCAGCTTAAAGGTCCCGGGAGGAACTAGCGGGAACTACGAGCAGTACGTC.

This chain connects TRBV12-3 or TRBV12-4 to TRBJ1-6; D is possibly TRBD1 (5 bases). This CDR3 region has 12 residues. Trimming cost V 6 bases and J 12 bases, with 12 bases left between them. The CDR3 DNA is TGTGCCAGCAGCCTGGGGGGTCTACCCCTCCACTTT. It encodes CASSLGGLPLHF.

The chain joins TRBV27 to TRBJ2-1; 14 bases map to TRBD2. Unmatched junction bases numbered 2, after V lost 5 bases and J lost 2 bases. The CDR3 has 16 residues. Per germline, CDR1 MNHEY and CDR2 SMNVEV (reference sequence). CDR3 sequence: CASSRLAGGAYNEQFF. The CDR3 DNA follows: TGTGCCAGCAGTCGACTAGCGGGAGGGGCCTACAATGAGCAGTTCTTC.

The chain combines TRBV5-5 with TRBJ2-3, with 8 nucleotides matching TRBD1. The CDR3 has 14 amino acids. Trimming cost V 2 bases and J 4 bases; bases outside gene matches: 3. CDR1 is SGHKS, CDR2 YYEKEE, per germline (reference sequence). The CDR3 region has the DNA TGTGCCAGCAGCTTTGGACAGGGCGCAGATACGCAGTATTTT. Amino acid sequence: CASSFGQGADTQYF.

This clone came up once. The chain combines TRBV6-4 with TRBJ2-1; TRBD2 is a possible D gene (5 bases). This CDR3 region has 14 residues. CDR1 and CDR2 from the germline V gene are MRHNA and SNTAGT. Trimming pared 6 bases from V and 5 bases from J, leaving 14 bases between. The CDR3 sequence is CASSPGVGNNEQFF. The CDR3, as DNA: TGTGCCAGCAGCCCCGGGGTTGGGAACAATGAGCAGTTCTTC.